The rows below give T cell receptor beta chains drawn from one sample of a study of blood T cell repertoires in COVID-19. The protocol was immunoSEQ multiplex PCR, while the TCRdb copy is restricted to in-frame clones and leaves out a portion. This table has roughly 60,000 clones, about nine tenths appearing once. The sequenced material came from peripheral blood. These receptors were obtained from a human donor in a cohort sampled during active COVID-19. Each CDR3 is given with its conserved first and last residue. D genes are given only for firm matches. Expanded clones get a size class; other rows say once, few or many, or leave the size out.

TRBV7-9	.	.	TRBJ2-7	CASSPTARYEQYF	TGTGCCAGCAGCCCTACCGCCAGGTACGAGCAGTACTTC
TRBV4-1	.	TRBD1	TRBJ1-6	CASSHAQDRPVSPLHF	TGCGCCAGCAGCCATGCCCAGGACAGGCCGGTTTCACCCCTCCACTTT
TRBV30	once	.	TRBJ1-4	CAWKRGMGNEKLFF	TGTGCCTGGAAAAGGGGAATGGGTAATGAAAAACTGTTTTTT
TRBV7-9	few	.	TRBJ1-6	CASSLSSADSPLHF	TGTGCCAGCAGCTTGAGCAGTGCGGATTCACCCCTCCACTTT
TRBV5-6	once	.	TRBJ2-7	CASSRRILTMYEQYF	TGTGCCAGCAGCCGGCGGATACTGACGATGTACGAGCAGTACTTC
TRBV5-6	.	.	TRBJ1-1	CASSFIEWAGASTEAFF	TGTGCCAGCAGCTTTATTGAGTGGGCAGGGGCGTCGACTGAAGCTTTCTTT
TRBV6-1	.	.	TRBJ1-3	CASSERPGHQGNTIYF	TGTGCCAGCAGTGAACGTCCGGGACACCAGGGAAACACCATATATTTT
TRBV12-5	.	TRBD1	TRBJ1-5	CASGFGRGIPAGQFSNQPQHF	TGTGCTAGTGGTTTTGGTCGGGGAATTCCCGCGGGACAGTTTAGCAATCAGCCCCAGCATTTT
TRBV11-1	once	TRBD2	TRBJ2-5	CASSRREGSAQETQYF	TGTGCCAGCAGCCGCCGGGAGGGTTCAGCCCAAGAGACCCAGTACTTC
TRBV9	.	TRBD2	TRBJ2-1	CASSPVPGLAGGKNEQFF	TGTGCCAGCAGCCCAGTCCCGGGACTAGCGGGAGGGAAAAATGAGCAGTTCTTC
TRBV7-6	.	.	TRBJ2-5	CASSIPQGTQYF	TGTGCCAGCAGCATACCCCAGGGGACCCAGTACTTC
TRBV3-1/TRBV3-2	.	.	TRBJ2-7	CASSQDFSGSYEQYF	TGTGCCAGCAGCCAAGATTTCAGCGGGTCCTACGAGCAGTACTTC
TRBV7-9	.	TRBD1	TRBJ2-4	CASSLRARDRNIQYF	TGTGCCAGCAGCTTACGGGCAAGGGACAGAAACATTCAGTACTTC
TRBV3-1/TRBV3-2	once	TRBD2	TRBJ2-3	CASSRTSSGGTDTQYF	TGTGCCAGCAGCCGCACCTCTAGCGGGGGCACAGATACGCAGTATTTT
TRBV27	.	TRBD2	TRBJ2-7	CASSWTGGPLEQYF	TGTGCCAGCAGTTGGACGGGAGGGCCCCTCGAGCAGTACTTC
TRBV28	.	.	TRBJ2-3	CASLAGTDTQYF	TGTGCCAGCTTAGCGGGCACAGATACGCAGTATTTT
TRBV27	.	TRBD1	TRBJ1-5	CASSLDRGRQPQHF	TGTGCCAGCAGTCTCGACAGGGGGAGGCAGCCCCAGCATTTT
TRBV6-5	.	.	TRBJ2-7	CASSYSLQGREQYF	TGTGCCAGCAGTTACTCACTTCAGGGGCGGGAGCAGTACTTC
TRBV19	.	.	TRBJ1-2	CASTGGLNYGYTF	TGTGCCAGTACCGGAGGACTAAACTATGGCTACACCTTC
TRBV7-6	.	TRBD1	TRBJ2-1	CASSLARDRGYEQFF	TGTGCCAGCAGCTTGGCTCGGGACAGGGGATATGAGCAGTTCTTC
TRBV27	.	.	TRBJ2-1	CASSSRLNEQFF	TGTGCCAGCAGTTCCAGGCTGAATGAGCAGTTCTTC
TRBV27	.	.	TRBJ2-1	CASKTLRGEYNEQFF	TGTGCCAGCAAGACCCTCCGCGGGGAGTACAATGAGCAGTTCTTC
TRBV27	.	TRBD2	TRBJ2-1	CASSSGLAEINNEQFF	TGTGCCAGCAGTTCGGGACTAGCGGAGATTAACAATGAGCAGTTCTTC
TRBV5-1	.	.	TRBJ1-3	CASSPHLDSGNTIYF	TGCGCCAGCAGCCCGCACCTAGACTCTGGAAACACCATATATTTT
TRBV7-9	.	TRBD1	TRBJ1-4	CASSTGQGGEKLFF	TGTGCCAGCAGCACAGGACAGGGGGGCGAAAAACTGTTTTTT
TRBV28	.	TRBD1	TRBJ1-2	CASRSTGAFERWGYTF	TGTGCCAGCAGATCGACAGGGGCTTTTGAACGCTGGGGCTACACCTTC
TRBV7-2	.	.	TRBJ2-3	CASSSRSRRAQYF	TGTGCCAGCAGCTCACGGTCCCGCCGGGCGCAGTATTTT
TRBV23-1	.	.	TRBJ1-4	CASSQYLRGFGEKLFF	TGCGCCAGCAGTCAGTATCTTAGGGGGTTCGGAGAAAAACTGTTTTTT
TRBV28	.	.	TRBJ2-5	CASSFWTKEETQYF	TGTGCCAGCAGTTTCTGGACTAAAGAGGAGACCCAGTACTTC